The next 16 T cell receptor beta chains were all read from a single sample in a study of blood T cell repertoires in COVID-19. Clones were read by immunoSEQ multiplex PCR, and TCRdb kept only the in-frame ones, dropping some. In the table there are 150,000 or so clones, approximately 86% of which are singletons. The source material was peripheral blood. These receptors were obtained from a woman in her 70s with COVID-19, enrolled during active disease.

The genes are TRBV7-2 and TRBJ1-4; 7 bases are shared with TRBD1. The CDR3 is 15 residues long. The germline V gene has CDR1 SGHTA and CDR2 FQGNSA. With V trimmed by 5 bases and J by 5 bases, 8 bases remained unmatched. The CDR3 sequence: CASSPRDRRNEKLFF. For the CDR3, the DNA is TGTGCCAGCAGCCCCCGGGACAGACGAAATGAAAAACTGTTTTTT.

CDR3 DNA: TGCAGCGTTGAGGAGACAGGGCCACGTTCCTACGAGCAGTACTTC. It translates to CSVEETGPRSYEQYF. This chain links TRBV29-1 with TRBJ2-7; 7 positions agree with TRBD1. Looked up from germline, CDR1 is SQVTM and CDR2 is ANQGSEA. CDR3 length: 15 residues. V shed 3 bases and J 1 base; nucleotides not matched to a gene: 9.

Here the CDR3 reads CSASEGLNYGYTF. CDR3 coding DNA: TGCAGTGCTAGTGAGGGACTTAACTATGGCTACACCTTC. The chain combines TRBV20-1 with TRBJ1-2, with a possible D match to TRBD1 (5 bases). CDR1 is DFQATT, CDR2 SNEGSKA, per germline (reference sequence). Trimming cost V 3 bases and J 1 base, with 9 bases left between them. The CDR3 is 13 amino acids.

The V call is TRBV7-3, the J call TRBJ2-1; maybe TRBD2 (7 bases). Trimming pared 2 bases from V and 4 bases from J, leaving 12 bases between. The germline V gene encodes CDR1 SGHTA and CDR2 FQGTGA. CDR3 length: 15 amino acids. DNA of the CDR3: TGTGCCAGCAGCTTAGCGGGGGCAGAGTACAATGAGCAGTTCTTC. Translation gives CASSLAGAEYNEQFF.

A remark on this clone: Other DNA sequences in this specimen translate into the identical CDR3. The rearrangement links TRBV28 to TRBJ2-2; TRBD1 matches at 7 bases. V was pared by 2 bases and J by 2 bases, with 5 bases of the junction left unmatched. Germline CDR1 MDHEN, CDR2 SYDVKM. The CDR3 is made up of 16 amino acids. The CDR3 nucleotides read TGTGCCAGCAGTTTAATAGGGACAGCAAACACCGGGGAGCTGTTTTTT. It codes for CASSLIGTANTGELFF.

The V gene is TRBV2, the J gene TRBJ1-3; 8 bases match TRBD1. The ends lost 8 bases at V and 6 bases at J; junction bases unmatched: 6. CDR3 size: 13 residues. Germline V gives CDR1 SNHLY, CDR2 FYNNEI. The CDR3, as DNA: TGTGCCAGCGGGACAGGAGATTTAAACACCATATATTTT. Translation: CASGTGDLNTIYF.

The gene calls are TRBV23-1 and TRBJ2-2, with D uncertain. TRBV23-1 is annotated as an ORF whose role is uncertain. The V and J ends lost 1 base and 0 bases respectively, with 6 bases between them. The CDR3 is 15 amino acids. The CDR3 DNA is TGCGCCAGCAGTCAATTATCCGCGAACACCGGGGAGCTGTTTTTT. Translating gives CASSQLSANTGELFF.

The CDR3 nucleotides read TGTGCCAGCAGTTACAGACCCGGGACAGCTAATTCACCCCTCCACTTT. Its translation is CASSYRPGTANSPLHF. The J gene is TRBJ1-6, the V gene TRBV6-5; 7 positions match TRBD1. The CDR3 is 16 amino acids. The J segment lost 6 bases and the V segment lost 2 bases, leaving 7 bases of the junction unmatched. The germline CDR1 and CDR2 sequences are MNHEY and SVGAGI.

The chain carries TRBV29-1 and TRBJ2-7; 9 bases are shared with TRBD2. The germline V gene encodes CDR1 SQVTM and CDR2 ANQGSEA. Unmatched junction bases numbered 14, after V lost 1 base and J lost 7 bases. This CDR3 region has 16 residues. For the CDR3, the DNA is TGCAGCGTTGAAGGAGGAATAGCGGGGGCTCCGGGGGAGCAGTACTTC. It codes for CSVEGGIAGAPGEQYF.

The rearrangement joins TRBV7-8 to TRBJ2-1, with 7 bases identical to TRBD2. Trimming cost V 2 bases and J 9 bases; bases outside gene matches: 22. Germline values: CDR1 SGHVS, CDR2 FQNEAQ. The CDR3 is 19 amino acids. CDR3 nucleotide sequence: TGTGCCAGCAGCTTACGTTGGAAGGGAAGCGGGGCCTTTACAGGTGAGCAGTTCTTC. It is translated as CASSLRWKGSGAFTGEQFF.

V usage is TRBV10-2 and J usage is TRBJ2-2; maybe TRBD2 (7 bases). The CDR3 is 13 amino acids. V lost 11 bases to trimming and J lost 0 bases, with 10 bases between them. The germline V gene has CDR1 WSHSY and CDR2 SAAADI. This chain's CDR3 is CAAGAANTGELFF. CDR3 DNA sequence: TGCGCCGCGGGGGCCGCGAACACCGGGGAGCTGTTTTTT.

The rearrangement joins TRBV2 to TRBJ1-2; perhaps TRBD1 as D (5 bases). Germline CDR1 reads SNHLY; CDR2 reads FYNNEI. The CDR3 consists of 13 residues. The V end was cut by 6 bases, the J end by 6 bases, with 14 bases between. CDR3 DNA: TGTGCCAGCAGCCGTCGGGGGGTGGATGGCTACACCTTC. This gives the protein CASSRRGVDGYTF.

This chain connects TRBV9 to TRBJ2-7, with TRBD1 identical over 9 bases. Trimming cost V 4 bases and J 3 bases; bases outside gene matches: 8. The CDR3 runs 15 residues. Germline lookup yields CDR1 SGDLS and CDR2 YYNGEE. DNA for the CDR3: TGTGCCAGCAGCCCCCGGGGGACAGGGAACTACGAGCAGTACTTC. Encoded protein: CASSPRGTGNYEQYF.

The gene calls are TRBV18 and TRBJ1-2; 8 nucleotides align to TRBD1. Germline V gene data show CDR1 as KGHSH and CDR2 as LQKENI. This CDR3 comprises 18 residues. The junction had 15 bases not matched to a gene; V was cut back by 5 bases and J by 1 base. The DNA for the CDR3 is TGTGCCAGCTCAAAACTCTCCGGGACAGGCTTGATTAACTATGGCTACACCTTC. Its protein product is CASSKLSGTGLINYGYTF.

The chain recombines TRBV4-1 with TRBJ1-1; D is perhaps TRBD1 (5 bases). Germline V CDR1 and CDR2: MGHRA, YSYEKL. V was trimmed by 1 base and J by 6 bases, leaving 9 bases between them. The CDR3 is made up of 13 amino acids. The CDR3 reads CASSQAWGPEAFF. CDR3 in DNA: TGCGCCAGCAGCCAAGCATGGGGCCCTGAAGCTTTCTTT.

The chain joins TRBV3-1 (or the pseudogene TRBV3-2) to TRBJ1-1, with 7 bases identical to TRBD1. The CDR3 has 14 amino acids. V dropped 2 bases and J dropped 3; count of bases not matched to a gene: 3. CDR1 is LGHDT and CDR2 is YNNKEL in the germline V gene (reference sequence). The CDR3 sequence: CASSQRGGDTEAFF. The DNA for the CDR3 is TGTGCCAGCAGCCAAAGAGGGGGCGACACTGAAGCTTTCTTT.